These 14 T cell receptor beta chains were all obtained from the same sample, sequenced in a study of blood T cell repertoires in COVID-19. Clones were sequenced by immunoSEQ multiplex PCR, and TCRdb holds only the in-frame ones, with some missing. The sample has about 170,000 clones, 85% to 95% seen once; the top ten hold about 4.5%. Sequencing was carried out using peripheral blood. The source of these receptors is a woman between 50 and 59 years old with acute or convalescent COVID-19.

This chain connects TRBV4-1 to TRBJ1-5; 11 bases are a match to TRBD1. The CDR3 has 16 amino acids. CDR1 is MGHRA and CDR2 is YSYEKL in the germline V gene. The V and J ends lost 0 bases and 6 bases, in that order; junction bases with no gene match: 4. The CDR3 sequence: CASSQDPDRGLQPQHF. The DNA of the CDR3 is TGCGCCAGCAGCCAAGATCCGGACAGGGGGCTTCAGCCCCAGCATTTT.

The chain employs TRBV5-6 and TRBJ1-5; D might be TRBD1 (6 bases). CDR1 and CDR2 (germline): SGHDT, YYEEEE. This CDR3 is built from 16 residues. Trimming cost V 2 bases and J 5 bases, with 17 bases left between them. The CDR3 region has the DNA TGTGCCAGCAGCTTTCGAAAAGGGGGATGGGATCAGCCCCAGCATTTT. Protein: CASSFRKGGWDQPQHF.

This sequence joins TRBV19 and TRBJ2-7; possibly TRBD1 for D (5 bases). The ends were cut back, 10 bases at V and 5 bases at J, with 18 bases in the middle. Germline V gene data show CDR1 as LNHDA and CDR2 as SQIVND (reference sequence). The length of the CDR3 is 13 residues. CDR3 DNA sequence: TGTGCCACCCAAGGCCAGGGTTCGAACGAGCAGTACTTC. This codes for CATQGQGSNEQYF. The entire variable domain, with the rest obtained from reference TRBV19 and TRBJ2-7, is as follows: DGGITQSPKYLFRKEGQNVTLSCEQNLNHDAMYWYRQDPGQGLRLIYYSQIVNDFQKGDIAEGYSVSREKKESFPLTVTSAQKNPTAFYLCATQGQGSNEQYFGPGTRLTVT.

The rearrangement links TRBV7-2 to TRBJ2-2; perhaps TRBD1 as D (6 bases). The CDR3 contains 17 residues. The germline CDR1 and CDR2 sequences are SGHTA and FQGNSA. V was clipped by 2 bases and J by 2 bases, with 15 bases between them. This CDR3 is CASSLPAGEINTGELFF. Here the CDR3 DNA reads TGTGCCAGCAGCTTACCCGCAGGGGAGATTAACACCGGGGAGCTGTTTTTT. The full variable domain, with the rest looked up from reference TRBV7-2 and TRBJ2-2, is GAGVSQSPSNKVTEKGKDVELRCDPISGHTALYWYRQSLGQGLEFLIYFQGNSAPDKSGLPSDRFSAERTGGSVSTLTIQRTQQEDSAVYLCASSLPAGEINTGELFFGEGSRLTVL.

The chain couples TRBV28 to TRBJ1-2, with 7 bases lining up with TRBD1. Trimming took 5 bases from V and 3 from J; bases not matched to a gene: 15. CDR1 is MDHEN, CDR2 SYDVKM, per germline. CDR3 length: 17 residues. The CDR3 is CASSKPHLTGFHYGYTF. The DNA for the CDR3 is TGTGCCAGCAGTAAACCACACCTGACAGGGTTCCACTATGGCTACACCTTC.

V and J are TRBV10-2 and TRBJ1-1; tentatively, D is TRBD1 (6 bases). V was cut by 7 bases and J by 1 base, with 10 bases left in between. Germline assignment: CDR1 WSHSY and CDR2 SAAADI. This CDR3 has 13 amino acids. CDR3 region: CASKTGSNTEAFF. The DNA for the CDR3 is TGCGCCAGCAAAACAGGGTCGAACACTGAAGCTTTCTTT.

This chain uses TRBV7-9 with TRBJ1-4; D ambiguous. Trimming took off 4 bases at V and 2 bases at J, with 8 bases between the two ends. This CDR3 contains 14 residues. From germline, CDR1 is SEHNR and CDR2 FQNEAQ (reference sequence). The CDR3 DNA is TGTGCCAGCAGCTCGCGGTGGACTAATGAAAAACTGTTTTTT. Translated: CASSSRWTNEKLFF.

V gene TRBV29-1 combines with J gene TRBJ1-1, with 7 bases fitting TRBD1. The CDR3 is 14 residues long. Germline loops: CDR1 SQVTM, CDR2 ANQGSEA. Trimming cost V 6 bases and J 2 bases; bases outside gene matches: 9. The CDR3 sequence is CSVRAGTANTEAFF. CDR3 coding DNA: TGCAGCGTGCGGGCCGGGACAGCCAACACTGAAGCTTTCTTT.

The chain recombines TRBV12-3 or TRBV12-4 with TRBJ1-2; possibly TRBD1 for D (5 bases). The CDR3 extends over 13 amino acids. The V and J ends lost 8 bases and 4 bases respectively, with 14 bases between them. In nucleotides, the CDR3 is TGTGCCAGCGGTTCCAGGGTTCCCTATGGCTACACCTTC. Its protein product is CASGSRVPYGYTF.

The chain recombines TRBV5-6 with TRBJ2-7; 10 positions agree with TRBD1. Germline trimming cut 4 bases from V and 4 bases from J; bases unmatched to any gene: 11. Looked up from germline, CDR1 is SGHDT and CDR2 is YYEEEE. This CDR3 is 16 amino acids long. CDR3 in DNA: TGTGCCAGCAGCCTCCGACAGGGGGCACGTATTTACGAGCAGTACTTC. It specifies CASSLRQGARIYEQYF.

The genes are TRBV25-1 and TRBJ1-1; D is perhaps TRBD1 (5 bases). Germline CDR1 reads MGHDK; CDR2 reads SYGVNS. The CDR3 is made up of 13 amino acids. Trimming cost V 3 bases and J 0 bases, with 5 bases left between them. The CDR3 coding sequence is TGTGCCAGCAGTGACAGGGTGAACACTGAAGCTTTCTTT. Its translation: CASSDRVNTEAFF.

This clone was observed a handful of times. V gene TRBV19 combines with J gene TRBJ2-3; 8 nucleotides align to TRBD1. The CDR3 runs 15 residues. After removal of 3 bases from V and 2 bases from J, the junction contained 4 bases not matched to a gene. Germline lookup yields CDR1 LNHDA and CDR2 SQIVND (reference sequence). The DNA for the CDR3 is TGTGCCAGTAGTATTTCAGGGGGCTACACAGATACGCAGTATTTT. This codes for CASSISGGYTDTQYF.

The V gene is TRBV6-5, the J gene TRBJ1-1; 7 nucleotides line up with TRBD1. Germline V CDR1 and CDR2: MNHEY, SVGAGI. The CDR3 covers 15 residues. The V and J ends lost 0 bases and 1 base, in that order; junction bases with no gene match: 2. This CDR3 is CASSYSDRTNTEAFF. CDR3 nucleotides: TGTGCCAGCAGTTACTCGGACAGGACGAACACTGAAGCTTTCTTT.

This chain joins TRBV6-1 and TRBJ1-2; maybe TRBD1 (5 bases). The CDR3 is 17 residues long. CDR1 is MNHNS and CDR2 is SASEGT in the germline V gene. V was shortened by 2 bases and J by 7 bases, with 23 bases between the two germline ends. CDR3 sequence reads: CASSERGRGRAGPGYTF. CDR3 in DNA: TGTGCCAGCAGTGAACGGGGACGGGGCAGAGCGGGCCCTGGCTACACCTTC.